The following is a T cell receptor (beta chain) sequence with its context. Its target is unknown. This record comes from a study of post-analysis software for immune sequencing data. General study findings and limits: Roughly five TRBV segments were significantly more frequent in patients than in controls. TRBV5-6, TRBV5-1 and TRBV20-1 were among these segments. Versus controls, multiple sclerosis patients showed significantly lower diversity (normalized Chao1).

There are 15 residues in the CDR3. Trimming stripped 3 bases from V and 0 bases from J, with 10 bases between. CDR1 is SEHNR, CDR2 FQNEAQ, per germline (reference sequence). Unique molecular identifiers were built into the TCR beta cDNA libraries. TCRdb analysed the PCR reads with MiXCR anew, one entry per CDR3 protein. In the table there are some 690,000 distinct CDR3 sequences, approximately 59% of which are singletons. J is TRBJ2-3 and V is TRBV7-9; possibly TRBD1 for D (5 bases). The sequence was obtained from a girl aged 2-10 years with multiple sclerosis. The sequencing input was blood. The CDR3 DNA follows: TGTGCCAGCAGCTTGACAGCGATGAGCACAGATACGCAGTATTTT. The encoded protein is CASSLTAMSTDTQYF.